This T cell receptor (beta chain) originates from a study of T cell repertoires in cytomegalovirus infection. Study findings and constraints: Frequencies of public TCR beta families were cumulated, and this identified carriers of CMV plus the relevant HLA.

TCRdb used MiXCR to reprocess the reads, holding one entry per CDR3 protein. Among a few hundred thousand distinct CDR3 sequences listed, over 15% were seen once. Germline V gene lookup returns CDR1 MGHRA and CDR2 YSYEKL. This CDR3 has 15 amino acids. With V trimmed by 6 bases and J by 2 bases, 9 bases remained unmatched. Of note for this clonotype: Its antigen remains unidentified.

The source is a human donor in good health (CMV status not recorded). Some clones in this sample may be carry-over from other donors' samples. The chain combines TRBV4-1 with TRBJ1-2; 7 bases are a match to TRBD1. Sequencing was performed on CD8+ T cells from PBMCs. The CDR3, as DNA: TGCGCCAGCAGTCCGGCCAGGGGGGCGAACTATGGCTACACCTTC. Encoded protein: CASSPARGANYGYTF.